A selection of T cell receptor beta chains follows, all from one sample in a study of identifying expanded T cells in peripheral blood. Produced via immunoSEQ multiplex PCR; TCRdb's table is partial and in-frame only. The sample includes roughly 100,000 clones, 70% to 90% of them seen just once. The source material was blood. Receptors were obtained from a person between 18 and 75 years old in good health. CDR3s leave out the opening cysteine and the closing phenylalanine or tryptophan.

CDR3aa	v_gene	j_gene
ASSQDRAGDEKLF	TRBV4-2	TRBJ1-4
ASSYTGGRSPLH	TRBV6-5	TRBJ1-6
ASSESGGQGAYEQY	TRBV10-1	TRBJ2-7
ASSPSPSMNTEAF	TRBV7-3	TRBJ1-1
ASGGGRSKPYEQY	TRBV28	TRBJ2-7
ASSLVGGGGNEQF	TRBV7-9	TRBJ2-1
ASSQVGATDTQY	TRBV4-3	TRBJ2-3
AISEPYQGTGYEAF	TRBV10-3	TRBJ1-1
ASSLAGGNQPQH	TRBV5-4	TRBJ1-5
ASSPYRQASGNQPQH	TRBV19	TRBJ1-5
ASRREYETQY	TRBV2	TRBJ2-5
ASSLYSGGGTEAF	TRBV27	TRBJ1-1
ASSPAGTTSGEQF	TRBV5-8	TRBJ2-1
ASSYRGREETQY	TRBV6-6	TRBJ2-5
ASSVEVRGTDTQY	TRBV9	TRBJ2-3
ASSQLHRHREGFGEQY	TRBV23-1	TRBJ2-7
ASSKALFSSSNQPQH	TRBV21-1	TRBJ1-5
ASTDGQDTGELF	TRBV5-1	TRBJ2-2
ASSLLGGPSYNEQF	TRBV7-9	TRBJ2-1
ASSSRQGTTEAF	TRBV13	TRBJ1-1
ASLGTGGDGTQY	TRBV5-6	TRBJ2-5
ASSSPGQDNQPQH	TRBV5-6	TRBJ1-5
ASSAGLAGGLGEQF	TRBV6-4	TRBJ2-1
ASSFGSWGKAF	TRBV7-2	TRBJ1-1
ASSPAGRVVTGELF	TRBV9	TRBJ2-2
ASSLDADRSYGYT	TRBV7-9	TRBJ1-2
AWSVRGAAITMGYT	TRBV30	TRBJ1-2
ASSLDRGDISGNTIY	TRBV11-2	TRBJ1-3
ASSSGLAGEADTQY	TRBV7-3	TRBJ2-3
ASSQDGNSVGYGANVLT	TRBV4-3	TRBJ2-6
ASSLGGRAPETQY	TRBV27	TRBJ2-5
AVVAFNSNQPQH	TRBV6-1	TRBJ1-5
ASSLSVASGPTDTQY	TRBV11-1	TRBJ2-3
ASRIGDRQSYEQY	TRBV27	TRBJ2-7
ASSPNGGWETQY	TRBV7-7	TRBJ2-5
ASSYSRGPEGYEQF	TRBV6-5	TRBJ2-1
ASTIPTQGIYEQY	TRBV7-9	TRBJ2-7
ASSTAGGNQPQH	TRBV6-5	TRBJ1-5
AISDLDGYT	TRBV10-3	TRBJ1-2
ASSDGRPGLGTYEQY	TRBV6-4	TRBJ2-7
ASSYSMYQPQH	TRBV6-5	TRBJ1-5
ASSWDRGYEQY	TRBV5-1	TRBJ2-7
ASSLKGRLAGSNEQF	TRBV7-3	TRBJ2-1
ASSTPEDSPLH	TRBV6-6	TRBJ1-6
ASSYTGRTGELF	TRBV6-5	TRBJ2-2
ASGVAGGPYNEQF	TRBV7-3	TRBJ2-1
ASSLGTSTEQF	TRBV7-9	TRBJ2-1
ASSSTGNQPQH	TRBV25-1	TRBJ1-5
ASSMGLSTDTQY	TRBV19	TRBJ2-3
ASSPLREGVNEQF	TRBV4-1	TRBJ2-1
ASSQQTGDYGYT	TRBV14	TRBJ1-2
AWSPAYGYT	TRBV30	TRBJ1-2
ASSLGYTEAF	TRBV7-2	TRBJ1-1
ASSLVVRTGDTGELF	TRBV7-6	TRBJ2-2
ASSDGRGNEKLF	TRBV2	TRBJ1-4